Detailed here is one T cell receptor (beta chain). Time point specified: recipient sample about 28 days before transplant, after cytoreduction. Recipients were bled about 28 days pretransplant and at posttransplant days 30, 100, 180. The data stem from a study of T cell clonotyping in hematopoietic cell transplantation. Study-wide context: Pretransplant recipient samples were taken after cytoreduction.

From germline, CDR1 is MNHNS and CDR2 SASEGT. This CDR3 has 14 residues. V lost 9 bases to trimming and J lost 7 bases, with 22 bases between them. Clones were read by immunoSEQ multiplex PCR, and TCRdb kept only the in-frame ones, dropping some. The profile shows tens of thousands of clones, about 80% of them singletons. This TCR came from a woman aged 25-40 years with chronic myeloid leukemia. Some clones in this sample may be carry-over from other donors' samples. This chain connects TRBV6-1 to TRBJ2-7, with D uncertain. The sample in question was peripheral blood mononuclear cells, obtained before stem cell transplant. Written as DNA, the CDR3 is TGTGCCAGTCACCCCCCCAAGGAGCTGGGAGAGCAGTACTTC. Translated, it gives CASHPPKELGEQYF.